This is a list of T cell receptor beta chains from one sample in a study of T cells after yellow fever vaccination. TCRdb called the 5' RACE reads again in MiXCR, with one record for every CDR3 protein. The sample includes 620,000 or so distinct CDR3 sequences, about a sixth of them seen just once. The sample here was PBMCs, taken 4 to 6 days after the first yellow fever vaccination. These receptors originate from a young man who received the YFV17D yellow fever vaccine. Both conserved end residues are part of each CDR3. A D gene is named only where the DNA matches it firmly. Some rows mark clone size as missing; the rest say once, few, many or name a class of expanded clone.

J: TRBJ2-1; length: 15; V: TRBV7-9; size: many; D: -; DNA: TGTGCCAGCAGCTTATGGCAGGGGGAGGGCAATGAGCAGTTCTTC; CDR3: CASSLWQGEGNEQFF
J: TRBJ1-2; length: 12; V: TRBV5-4; size: many; D: -; DNA: TGTGCCAGCAGCTTTTATCGGCAGTCAGCCACCTTC; CDR3: CASSFYRQSATF
J: TRBJ2-7; length: 15; V: TRBV5-5; size: few; D: -; DNA: TGTGCCAGCGTCGACCCCAGGGGAGGATCCTACGAGCAGTACTTC; CDR3: CASVDPRGGSYEQYF
J: TRBJ2-5; length: 13; V: TRBV6-6; size: few; D: -; DNA: TGTGCCAGCAGTTACCAGACTACCCAGACCCAGTACTTC; CDR3: CASSYQTTQTQYF
J: TRBJ2-2; length: 17; V: TRBV9; size: -; D: TRBD1; DNA: TGTGCCAGCAGCGCGCAGAGTACGGGACAGGGGAACGGGGAGCTGTTTTTT; CDR3: CASSAQSTGQGNGELFF
J: TRBJ2-7; length: 13; V: TRBV12-3/TRBV12-4; size: -; D: -; DNA: TGTGCCAGCAGTTTCGGGCGGTCGCACGAGCAGTACTTC; CDR3: CASSFGRSHEQYF
J: TRBJ1-6; length: 14; V: TRBV20-1; size: few; D: -; DNA: TGCAGTGCGCTAGCGGCCCTGAAAAATTCACCCCTCCACTTT; CDR3: CSALAALKNSPLHF
J: TRBJ2-1; length: 13; V: TRBV29-1; size: few; D: -; DNA: TGCAGCGTTGAAGATCTTATGACATTTGAGCAGTTCTTC; CDR3: CSVEDLMTFEQFF
J: TRBJ2-3; length: 13; V: TRBV3-1; size: -; D: -; DNA: TGTGCCAGCAGCCCCAACTTGCAAGATACGCAGTATTTT; CDR3: CASSPNLQDTQYF
J: TRBJ2-2; length: 15; V: TRBV4-3; size: -; D: -; DNA: TGCGCCAGCAGCCAAGCAGCGAGGAACACCGGGGAGCTGTTTTTT; CDR3: CASSQAARNTGELFF
J: TRBJ2-1; length: 14; V: TRBV20-1; size: -; D: TRBD2; DNA: TGCAGTGCTAGCGGGGGGGCAGATCGGAATGAGCAGTTCTTC; CDR3: CSASGGADRNEQFF
J: TRBJ1-1; length: 13; V: TRBV29-1; size: -; D: -; DNA: TGCAGCGTGACCTGGCTGGAGAACACTGAAGCTTTCTTT; CDR3: CSVTWLENTEAFF
J: TRBJ2-5; length: 15; V: TRBV6-2/TRBV6-3; size: -; D: -; DNA: TGTGCCAGCAGTCCCTCTAGCGCCACCCAAGAGACCCAGTACTTC; CDR3: CASSPSSATQETQYF
J: TRBJ2-3; length: 13; V: TRBV11-2; size: few; D: -; DNA: TGTGCCAGCAGCCAAGACCTTAGCGGACCTAAGTATTTT; CDR3: CASSQDLSGPKYF
J: TRBJ1-2; length: 17; V: TRBV6-5; size: many; D: TRBD1; DNA: TGTGCCAGCAGTTACAAAAGGGACAGGCAAGCTAACTATGGCTACACCTTC; CDR3: CASSYKRDRQANYGYTF
J: TRBJ1-4; length: 15; V: TRBV6-5; size: -; D: -; DNA: TGTGCCAGCAGTTACTCCGGGACTCCCGAAATAGGACTGTTTTTT; CDR3: CASSYSGTPEIGLFF
J: TRBJ2-3; length: 13; V: TRBV11-2; size: few; D: -; DNA: TGTGCCAGCAGCCCAGGGGACGCAGATACGCAGTATTTT; CDR3: CASSPGDADTQYF
J: TRBJ2-3; length: 12; V: TRBV12-3/TRBV12-4; size: few; D: -; DNA: TGTGCCAGCAGTTTACCTTCGGGTACGCAGTATTTT; CDR3: CASSLPSGTQYF
J: TRBJ1-4; length: 14; V: TRBV18; size: -; D: TRBD1; DNA: TGTGCCAGCTCGTACAGGGGGCCTGCTGAAAAACTGTTTTTT; CDR3: CASSYRGPAEKLFF
J: TRBJ2-5; length: 14; V: TRBV5-1; size: -; D: -; DNA: TGCGCCAGCGGCTCCCCGGGGGGCGGAGAGACCCAGTACTTC; CDR3: CASGSPGGGETQYF
J: TRBJ1-4; length: 17; V: TRBV5-1; size: -; D: TRBD1; DNA: TGCGCCAGCAGCCACCTGGGGCAGGGGGGAGTGGATGAAAAACTGTTTTTT; CDR3: CASSHLGQGGVDEKLFF
J: TRBJ2-3; length: 15; V: TRBV5-1; size: -; D: TRBD1; DNA: TGCGCCAGCAAGCTCCGGGACAGGGGTGCAGATACGCAGTATTTT; CDR3: CASKLRDRGADTQYF